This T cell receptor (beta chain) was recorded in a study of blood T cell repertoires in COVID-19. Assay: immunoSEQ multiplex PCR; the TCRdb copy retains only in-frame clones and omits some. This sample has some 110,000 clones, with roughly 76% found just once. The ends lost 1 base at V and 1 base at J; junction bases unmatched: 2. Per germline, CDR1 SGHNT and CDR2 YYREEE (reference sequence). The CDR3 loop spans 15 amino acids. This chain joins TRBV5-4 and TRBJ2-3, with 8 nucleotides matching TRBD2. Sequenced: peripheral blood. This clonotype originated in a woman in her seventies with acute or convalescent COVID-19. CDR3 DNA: TGTGCCAGCAGCTTGCCTAGCGGGCGCACAGATACGCAGTATTTT. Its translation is CASSLPSGRTDTQYF. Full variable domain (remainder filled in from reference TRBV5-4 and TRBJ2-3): ETGVTQSPTHLIKTRGQQVTLRCSSQSGHNTVSWYQQALGQGPQFIFQYYREEENGRGNFPPRFSGLQFPNYSSELNVNALELDDSALYLCASSLPSGRTDTQYFGPGTRLTVL.